These T cell receptor beta chains were read from a single sample in a study of T cell repertoires in cytomegalovirus infection. MiXCR, applied by TCRdb to the reads, yields one record per CDR3 protein. The sample has hundreds of thousands of distinct CDR3 sequences, 9.6% seen once. The sequencing sample was made of PBMCs. Every receptor here comes from a human donor in good health (CMV status not recorded). Some clones in this sample may be carry-over from other donors' samples. CDR3s include the opening cysteine and the closing phenylalanine or tryptophan. D genes are given only for firm matches. Clone size is shown for a subset of rows, as once, few, many or a class of expanded clone.

>TRBJ1-1|few|TRBV20-1|TRBD1|13
CSASGDRNTEAFF
TGCAGTGCTAGCGGGGACAGGAACACTGAAGCTTTCTTT
>TRBJ2-6|many|TRBV6-2/TRBV6-3|NA|16
CASSYGTSSGANVLTF
TGTGCCAGCAGTTACGGCACTTCTTCTGGGGCCAACGTCCTGACTTTC
>TRBJ2-3|many|TRBV20-1|NA|12
CSASRGTDTQYF
TGCAGTGCTAGCCGGGGCACAGATACGCAGTATTTT
>TRBJ2-4|many|TRBV4-1|NA|15
CASSHSQGAKNIQYF
TGCGCCAGCAGCCACTCACAAGGGGCCAAAAACATTCAGTACTTC
>TRBJ1-5|many|TRBV6-6|NA|15
CASIPRDGFNQPQHF
TGTGCCAGCATTCCCCGCGACGGGTTCAATCAGCCCCAGCATTTT
>TRBJ2-1|NA|TRBV10-3|TRBD2|19
CAISEGLSGGPYTYNEQFF
TGTGCCATCAGTGAGGGTCTTAGCGGGGGCCCTTATACTTACAATGAGCAGTTCTTC
>TRBJ2-5|many|TRBV10-2|TRBD1|13
CASRTGPVETQYF
TGCGCCAGCAGGACAGGGCCGGTAGAGACCCAGTACTTC
>TRBJ1-2|many|TRBV14|TRBD1|14
CASSQEEGGFGYTF
TGTGCCAGCAGCCAAGAGGAAGGGGGCTTTGGCTACACCTTC
>TRBJ1-2|many|TRBV7-2|NA|16
CASSQTAQRTNYGYTF
TGTGCCAGCAGCCAAACCGCACAGAGAACTAACTATGGCTACACCTTC
>TRBJ1-1|many|TRBV7-8|NA|16
CASSLSSVGRGTEAFF
TGTGCCAGCAGCTTATCAAGCGTGGGGAGGGGAACTGAAGCTTTCTTT
>TRBJ2-1|many|TRBV28|TRBD1|17
CASSLAPRTGGYNEQFF
TGTGCCAGCAGTTTGGCTCCCCGGACAGGGGGCTACAATGAGCAGTTCTTC
>TRBJ1-1|many|TRBV28|NA|11
CASSLPTEAFF
TGTGCCAGCAGTTTGCCTACTGAAGCTTTCTTT
>TRBJ2-1|NA|TRBV6-8|TRBD1|15
CASTKGQGSYNEQFF
TGTGCCAGCACAAAAGGACAGGGCTCCTACAATGAGCAGTTCTTC